Judged by abundance, the clone carrying this T cell receptor gamma chain is medium-sized (0.01 to 0.1%). Its specificity is not known. TCRdb's protein for this DNA is that of a much larger clone and differs from the translation at residue 7, likely a read error; the protein shown is the DNA translation. TCRdb reapplied CATT to the multiplex PCR reads. The table includes approximately 2,000 gamma-chain clones, just over 9.5% detected once. Germline-derived CDR1 and CDR2 are GITISATS and ISYDGTV (reference sequence). The CDR3 extends over 15 amino acids. Germline trimming cut 2 bases from V and 9 bases from J; bases unmatched to any gene: 4. These data belong to a study of gamma delta lymphoproliferative disorders and STAT genes. For the study at large: Gamma-chain libraries were built from at least 50 ng of genomic DNA with the LymphoTrack Dx TCRG Assay. The EuroClonality-NGS protocol was used to prepare delta libraries. Study outcomes and limitations: Low-frequency NGS calls may be less specific, so public or private leukemic clones need confirmation. Delta repertoires did not separate groups, but patient gamma repertoires clustered apart.

The receptor sequences were amplified from genomic DNA of peripheral blood mononuclear cells. Sequencing was performed on blood. The receptor's source is a human donor with gamma-delta T-cell large granular lymphocyte leukemia. V gene TRGV9 combines with J gene TRGJP. Since TCRdb gives no J gene, matching the DNA to germline was used here to assign it. Here the CDR3 reads CALWEEGLGKKIKVF. The CDR3 DNA follows: TGTGCCTTGTGGGAGGAAGGGTTGGGCAAAAAAATCAAGGTATTT.